The 4 T cell receptor beta chains presented below share a single source sample, sequenced in a study of monozygotic twins with inflammatory bowel disease. TCRdb processed the 5' RACE reads again and assigns one entry to each CDR3 protein, with no DNA. Here the sample table reports 300,000 to 400,000 distinct CDR3 sequences. The specimen sequenced was blood. These receptor sequences come from a human donor with ulcerative colitis or Crohn's disease, or a healthy co-twin of an affected twin (not recorded which).

This chain links TRBV7-6 with TRBJ2-5. Germline CDR1 is SGHVS and CDR2 is FNYEAQ. The CDR3 loop spans 13 amino acids. CDR3 in amino acids: CASSTQPPETQYF.

The chain carries TRBV11-2 and TRBJ2-7; TCRdb gives TRBD1 as the D gene, but with no DNA this cannot be confirmed. Per the germline V gene, CDR1 is SGHAT and CDR2 is FQNNGV. This CDR3 region has 16 residues. CDR3 region: CASRYTSRDGSYEQYF.

The rearrangement joins TRBV6-2 or TRBV6-3 to TRBJ2-7. CDR1 MNHEY and CDR2 SVGEGT come from the germline V gene. This CDR3 has 13 amino acids. CDR3 sequence: CASNGGRSYEQYF.

This chain links TRBV5-4 with TRBJ2-3; TCRdb lists TRBD1, though no DNA is available to test this call. Germline V gene data show CDR1 as SGHNT and CDR2 as YYREEE (reference sequence). The CDR3 covers 18 residues. This chain's CDR3 is CASSIGQGLHIPTDTQYF. Based on the CDR3 plus reference TRBV5-4 and TRBJ2-3, the full variable domain is ETGVTQSPTHLIKTRGQQVTLRCSSQSGHNTVSWYQQALGQGPQFIFQYYREEENGRGNFPPRFSGLQFPNYSSELNVNALELDDSALYLCASSIGQGLHIPTDTQYFGPGTRLTVL.